This TCR beta chain was found in a study of blood T cell repertoires in COVID-19. Study background: The origin of the acute and convalescent COVID-19 samples was the United States, Italy and Spain. T cells, B-cell-depleted T cells, or PBMCs provided the cDNA or gDNA that served as material.

Only in-frame clones appear in the TCRdb table, and some are missing; sequencing was by immunoSEQ multiplex PCR. Among about 250,000 clones, around 90% were seen once, and the ten largest hold 2.5% to 3%. Germline V CDR1 and CDR2: MNHEY, SVGEGT. The CDR3 contains 13 residues. V was shortened by 5 bases and J by 0 bases, with 8 bases between the two germline ends. Individuals aged roughly 18 to 95 years were recruited from 24 US areas. Each participant's cohort was designated according to participant-reported clinical history. This receptor was taken from a woman aged 30 to 39 with acute COVID-19. The chain has TRBV6-2 or TRBV6-3 and TRBJ2-7; no firm D call. The sample consisted of PBMCs or T cells enriched from blood (not recorded which). In DNA, the CDR3 is TGTGCCAGCAGTGCCCTTAGCTCCTACGAGCAGTACTTC. Translating it yields CASSALSSYEQYF.